The 26 T cell receptor beta chains listed next were all sequenced from one sample in a study of tumor-infiltrating lymphocytes in primary liver carcinoma. The input was 500 ng total RNA; TCR beta cDNA was made from it with a constant-region primer. Libraries covering TCR beta were generated through three nested multiplex PCR rounds (using a slightly modified ARM-PCR). The study ran its first two PCR rounds for around 10 cycles each, using TRBV1-TRBV30 forward primers and a C-beta reverse primer. TCRdb reprocessed the multiplex PCR reads via MiXCR and lists one record per CDR3 protein. The sample yields about 350,000 distinct CDR3 sequences, approximately 65% seen once. It was unsorted whole blood that yielded blood RNA, and germline DNA was also extracted. Material: peripheral blood. Receptors were obtained from a man aged 40-50 years with primary liver carcinoma and hepatitis B virus infection.

Of note for this clonotype: Germline is not matched at one junction end, which may reflect a read error. The chain uses TRBV11-2 and TRBJ2-3, with D possibly being TRBD2 (6 bases). The germline V gene has CDR1 SGHAT and CDR2 FQNNGV. This CDR3 has 16 residues. The CDR3 DNA is TGTGCCAGCAGCTTCCGACTAGGAGAGCCTACAGATAGGCAGTATTTT. This sequence encodes CASSFRLGEPTDRQYF. Based on the CDR3 plus reference TRBV11-2 and TRBJ2-3, the full variable domain is EAGVAQSPRYKIIEKRQSVAFWCNPISGHATLYWYQQILGQGPKLLIQFQNNGVVDDSQLPKDRFSAERLKGVDSTLKIQPAKLEDSAVYLCASSFRLGEPTDRQYFGPGTRLTVL.

Comment on this clonotype: A much bigger clone sits one base away, suggesting this may be a read error. This chain connects TRBV6-5 to TRBJ2-7, with 7 nucleotides matching TRBD1. J gave up 2 bases and V 5 bases, and 6 bases lay outside the gene matches. CDR3 length equals 14 residues. Germline CDR1 MNHEY, CDR2 SVGAGI. The CDR3 nucleotides are TGTGCCAGCAGTGGGGACAGCCACGCCTACGAGCAGTACTTC. Residues: CASSGDSHAYEQYF.

The CDR3 region has the DNA TGTGCCAGCAGCAGCCGGGACAGGGACATTCAGTACTTC. Residues: CASSSRDRDIQYF. The V gene is TRBV7-2, the J gene TRBJ2-4; 9 bases align to TRBD1. Germline CDR1 SGHTA, CDR2 FQGNSA. CDR3 length: 13 amino acids. Trimming removed 5 bases from V and 8 bases from J; junction bases left unmatched: 4.

In its sample, this clonotype was seen many times. The chain combines TRBV12-3 or TRBV12-4 with TRBJ2-1, with TRBD2 identical over 9 bases. This CDR3 has 18 amino acids. V lost 2 bases and J lost 0; bases outside the gene matches: 8. CDR3 DNA sequence: TGTGCCAGCAGTTTATGGCGGGAGGGCCGAAGCTCCTACAATGAGCAGTTCTTC. Translating gives CASSLWREGRSSYNEQFF.

Comments on this clonotype: With a much larger clone just one base away, this may be a read error. The chain joins TRBV12-3 or TRBV12-4 to TRBJ1-1; D is undetermined. V was trimmed by 2 bases and J by 3 bases, leaving 7 bases between them. The CDR3 is 13 residues long. The CDR3 bases are TGTGCCAGCAGTTTATCCGTATACACTGAAGCTTTCTTT. It yields the protein CASSLSVYTEAFF.

The chain joins TRBV4-2 to TRBJ2-7, with D unclear. CDR1 and CDR2 from the germline V gene are LGHNA and YNFKEQ. The V end lost 3 bases, the J end lost 0 bases, and 15 bases lay between the germline ends. The CDR3 extends over 16 amino acids. The CDR3 is CASSHEIWAISYEQYF. CDR3 DNA sequence: TGTGCCAGCAGCCACGAAATATGGGCGATCTCCTACGAGCAGTACTTC.

This clonotype was observed many times. The chain combines TRBV6-5 with TRBJ2-5; 10 bases are a match to TRBD2. The CDR3 is made up of 15 amino acids. The germline gives CDR1 MNHEY, CDR2 SVGAGI. V was clipped by 8 bases and J by 3 bases; unmatched bases: 9. The CDR3 DNA reads TGTGCCAGCTCTAGTAGCGGGAGGTCGGAAGAGACCCAGTACTTC. This gives the protein CASSSSGRSEETQYF.

This clonotype was seen a single time. A read error may account for a junction end that differs from germline. V usage is TRBV6-5 and J usage is TRBJ2-7, with 16 bases fitting TRBD2. Germline CDR1 and CDR2: MNHEY and SVGAGI. The CDR3 covers 15 residues. CDR3 nucleotides: TGTGCCGGCAGTTACGGGGGACTAGCGGGAGGGGAGCAGTACTTC. Amino acid sequence: CAGSYGGLAGGEQYF.

Of note for this clonotype: A much larger clone differs from this one at a single base, so this may be a read error. This sequence joins TRBV6-1 and TRBJ1-5; D possibly corresponds to TRBD1 (5 bases). CDR3 length equals 14 residues. Germline V gene data show CDR1 as MNHNS and CDR2 as SASEGT. V was pared by 4 bases and J by 5 bases, with 12 bases between. The CDR3, as DNA: TGTGCCAGCAGTGGGGGGGGAGGGTATCAGCCCCAGCATTTT. Residues: CASSGGGGYQPQHF.

The genes are TRBV13 and TRBJ2-6; 8 bases are shared with TRBD1. Trimming at V came to 5 bases and at J to 3 bases, leaving 9 bases not matched to a gene. The CDR3 covers 17 residues. Germline CDR1 PRHDT, CDR2 FYEKMQ (reference sequence). CDR3 DNA sequence: TGTGCCAGCAGCGCCCCATCAGGGGGCGGTGGGGCCAACGTCCTGACTTTC. Translation gives CASSAPSGGGGANVLTF.

This clonotype was seen only once. This sequence may be a read error, since a much larger clone differs from it by one base. The rearrangement uses TRBV6-2 or TRBV6-3 and TRBJ2-1; the D gene is possibly TRBD2 (5 bases). CDR1 is MNHEY and CDR2 is SVGEGT in the germline V gene. The CDR3 runs 14 residues. The CDR3 region is CASSYGGFLNGQFF. The CDR3, as DNA: TGTGCCAGCAGTTACGGCGGGTTCCTCAATGGGCAGTTCTTC.

The V and J genes are TRBV6-6 and TRBJ2-3, with D unclear. With the DNA end fitting TRBJ1-5 better, the J assignment may be wrong. This CDR3 is built from 10 residues. Per germline, CDR1 MNHNY and CDR2 SVGAGI (reference sequence). The CDR3 protein is CASGQDTQHF. Here the CDR3 DNA reads TGTGCCAGTGGTCAAGATACGCAGCATTTT.

A remark on this clonotype: Since a much larger clone is just one base distant, this may be a read error. V usage is TRBV6-6 and J usage is TRBJ2-7; D is possibly TRBD1 or TRBD2 (5 bases each). The CDR3 totals 14 residues. Germline CDR1 is MNHNY and CDR2 is SVGAGI (reference sequence). V was clipped by 4 bases and J by 0 bases, with 10 bases between them. CDR3 sequence: CASSWGWVSYEQYF. CDR3 coding DNA: TGTGCCAGCAGTTGGGGGTGGGTCTCCTACGAGCAGTACTTC.

Many counts were recorded for this clonotype. The chain combines TRBV12-3 or TRBV12-4 with TRBJ1-2, with no clear D. V was pared by 3 bases and J by 8 bases, with 10 bases between. This CDR3 has 12 residues. Written as DNA, the CDR3 is TGTGCCAGCAGTTTCGGGGAAGGAGGCTACACCTTC. Its protein is CASSFGEGGYTF.

About this clonotype: One base away lies a much larger clone, so this may be a sequencing read error. V usage is TRBV10-2 and J usage is TRBJ2-2, with D possibly TRBD2 on 5 matching bases. The CDR3 contains 15 residues. The germline gives CDR1 WSHSY, CDR2 SAAADI. CDR3 sequence reads: CVSSGEAVNTGELFF. The CDR3 coding sequence is TGCGTCAGCTCCGGGGAAGCGGTAAACACCGGGGAGCTGTTTTTT.

About this clonotype itself: The CDR3 ends on some other residue instead of the conserved phenylalanine or tryptophan, so this is likely a read error. The chain is built from TRBV11-2 and TRBJ2-3; 15 bases align to TRBD2. The V gene end was trimmed by 11 bases and the J gene end by 6 bases; junction bases not matched to a gene: 18. The CDR3 is made up of 18 amino acids. Looked up from germline, CDR1 is SGHAT and CDR2 is FQNNGV. This CDR3 reads CACGRGLAGGHTRDTQYL. The CDR3 DNA sequence: TGTGCCTGCGGCCGGGGACTAGCGGGAGGTCATACCAGGGATACGCAGTATCTT.

Details on this clonotype: This CDR3 is missing its conserved last phenylalanine or tryptophan, likely due to a read error. The chain couples TRBV6-1 to TRBJ1-1; possibly TRBD1 for D (5 bases). The CDR3 sequence is 14 residues long. Germline CDR1 reads MNHNS; CDR2 reads SASEGT. The V end lost 7 bases, the J end lost 0 bases, and 12 bases lay between the germline ends. DNA for the CDR3: TGTGCCAGCATTACGACAGAATTGAACACTGAAGCTTTCTAT. Translated: CASITTELNTEAFY.

J is TRBJ1-6 and V is TRBV27, with D unclear. V was trimmed by 2 bases and J by 8 bases, leaving 7 bases between them. The CDR3 contains 13 residues. Germline V gene data show CDR1 as MNHEY and CDR2 as SMNVEV (reference sequence). The CDR3 loop is CASSLNGDSPLHF. The DNA for the CDR3 is TGTGCCAGCAGTTTAAACGGGGATTCACCCCTCCACTTT.

Remarks on this clonotype: The junction departs from germline at one end; a sequencing error may be responsible. The V and J genes are TRBV13 and TRBJ2-1; 7 bases match TRBD2. The CDR3 loop spans 16 amino acids. Per germline, CDR1 PRHDT and CDR2 FYEKMQ (reference sequence). The CDR3 loop reads CASTEESGTSHNEQFF. The CDR3 region has the DNA TGTGCCAGCACCGAAGAAAGCGGGACCTCCCACAATGAGCAGTTCTTC.

A remark on this clonotype: Germline is not matched at one junction end, which may reflect a read error. This chain links TRBV7-9 with TRBJ2-3, with a weak D call TRBD1 (5 bases). This CDR3 is built from 15 residues. In germline, CDR1 is SEHNR, CDR2 FQNEAQ (reference sequence). The chain's CDR3 is CVSNLGRGNTDTQYF. As DNA, the CDR3 is TGTGTCAGCAACCTGGGGCGTGGGAACACAGATACGCAGTATTTT. The full variable domain, in which reference TRBV7-9 and TRBJ2-3 provide the parts outside the CDR3, is DTGVSQNPRHKITKRGQNVTFRCDPISEHNRLYWYRQTLGQGPEFLTYFQNEAQLEKSRLLSDRFSAERPKGSFSTLEIQRTEQGDSAMYLCVSNLGRGNTDTQYFGPGTRLTVL.

Comment on this clonotype: A much larger clone is a single base away; this may be a read error. CDR3 bases: TGTACCAGCAGTTCCCAGGGACTTATTACCGGGGAGCTGTTTTTT. It codes for CTSSSQGLITGELFF. This rearrangement joins TRBV12-3 or TRBV12-4 to TRBJ2-2; possibly TRBD2 for D (6 bases). The CDR3 is 15 residues long.

The chain links TRBV11-3 to TRBJ2-3, with unresolved D. CDR3 size: 14 residues. Germline values: CDR1 SGHNT, CDR2 YENEEA. V was cut by 3 bases and J by 4 bases, with 11 bases left in between. The chain's CDR3 is CASSFSGVADTQYF. In DNA form, the CDR3 reads TGTGCCAGCAGCTTTAGTGGGGTCGCAGATACGCAGTATTTT.

V gene TRBV11-2 combines with J gene TRBJ2-5; 9 positions agree with TRBD1. The CDR3 has 15 amino acids. After removal of 4 bases from V and 1 base from J, the junction contained 4 bases not matched to a gene. Germline CDR1 reads SGHAT; CDR2 reads FQNNGV. CDR3 protein: CASSSGQGSQETQYF. The DNA of the CDR3 is TGTGCCAGCAGCTCGGGACAGGGATCCCAAGAGACCCAGTACTTC.

In the case of this clonotype: This may stem from a read error, because a much larger clone lies one nucleotide away. The rearrangement uses TRBV29-1 and TRBJ2-1, with TRBD1 identical over 8 bases. The CDR3 covers 13 residues. Germline V gives CDR1 SQVTM, CDR2 ANQGSEA. This CDR3 is CSVNRGATNGQFF. In DNA, the CDR3 is TGCAGCGTTAACAGGGGGGCTACGAATGGGCAGTTCTTC.

This clonotype appeared a single time. V usage is TRBV28 and J usage is TRBJ2-7; 9 bases fit TRBD2. CDR3 length equals 14 residues. The germline CDR1 and CDR2 sequences are MDHEN and SYDVKM. V shed 10 bases, J shed 3 bases, and the junction held 10 bases outside the gene matches. The CDR3 sequence: CAIAGGAQVYEQYF. For the CDR3, the DNA is TGTGCCATCGCGGGGGGGGCGCAAGTCTACGAGCAGTACTTC.

Notes on this clonotype: With a much larger clone just one base away, this may be a read error. The chain carries TRBV12-3 or TRBV12-4 and TRBJ2-5, with D possibly matching TRBD2 (5 bases). This CDR3 contains 12 residues. Trimming shortened V by 6 bases and J by 6 bases, and 11 bases separated the two germline ends. CDR3 nucleotide sequence: TGTGCCAGCAGCCCGAGAGGGAAGACCCAGTACTTC. Translation gives CASSPRGKTQYF.